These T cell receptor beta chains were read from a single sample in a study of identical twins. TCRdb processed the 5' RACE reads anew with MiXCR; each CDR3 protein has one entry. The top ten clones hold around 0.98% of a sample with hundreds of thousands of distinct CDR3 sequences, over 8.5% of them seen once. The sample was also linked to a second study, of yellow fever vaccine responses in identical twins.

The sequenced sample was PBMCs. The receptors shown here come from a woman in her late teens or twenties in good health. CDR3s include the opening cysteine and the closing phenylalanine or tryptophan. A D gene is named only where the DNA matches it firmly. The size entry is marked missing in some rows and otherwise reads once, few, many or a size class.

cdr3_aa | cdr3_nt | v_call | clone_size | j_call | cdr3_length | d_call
CASSFASGGGYEQYF | TGTGCCAGCAGTTTCGCCAGCGGGGGCGGGTACGAGCAGTACTTC | TRBV12-3/TRBV12-4 | NA | TRBJ2-7 | 15 | TRBD2
CASSPRSDTQYF | TGTGCCAGCAGCCCGAGATCAGATACGCAGTATTTT | TRBV7-9 | many | TRBJ2-3 | 12 | NA
CASSLQAGGPYEQYF | TGTGCCAGCAGTTTACAGGCAGGGGGTCCCTACGAGCAGTACTTC | TRBV28 | many | TRBJ2-7 | 15 | TRBD1
CASSEWGKQYF | TGCGCCAGCAGTGAGTGGGGTAAGCAGTACTTC | TRBV10-2 | few | TRBJ2-7 | 11 | NA
CASSLSVSEAYNEQFF | TGTGCCAGCAGTTTATCGGTCAGCGAGGCCTACAATGAGCAGTTCTTC | TRBV27 | few | TRBJ2-1 | 16 | NA
CSAPIAHTTSGGSLTDTQYF | TGCAGTGCTCCTATAGCCCACACGACTAGCGGGGGCTCCCTCACAGATACGCAGTATTTT | TRBV20-1 | NA | TRBJ2-3 | 20 | TRBD2
CASSLTGIYATQYF | TGTGCCAGCAGCTTAACCGGTATATATGCGACCCAGTACTTC | TRBV11-2 | few | TRBJ2-5 | 14 | NA
CASSSRTPNTEAFF | TGTGCCAGCAGCTCCCGGACACCAAACACTGAAGCTTTCTTT | TRBV7-9 | NA | TRBJ1-1 | 14 | NA
CASSYHRDTAKVGELFF | TGTGCCAGCAGTTATCACCGGGACACCGCCAAGGTCGGGGAGCTGTTTTTT | TRBV6-5 | NA | TRBJ2-2 | 17 | NA
CASSVRMEAFF | TGTGCCAGCAGTGTAAGAATGGAAGCTTTCTTT | TRBV25-1 | NA | TRBJ1-1 | 11 | NA
CASSVDRSSGANVLTF | TGTGCCAGCAGCGTAGACAGGAGCTCTGGGGCCAACGTCCTGACTTTC | TRBV9 | many | TRBJ2-6 | 16 | NA
CASSLSLGTGMANEKLFF | TGTGCCAGCAGTTTATCTCTCGGGACAGGGATGGCTAATGAAAAACTGTTTTTT | TRBV28 | many | TRBJ1-4 | 18 | TRBD1
CASSLLAGGTETQYF | TGTGCCAGCAGCTTACTAGCGGGAGGCACGGAGACCCAGTACTTC | TRBV7-9 | few | TRBJ2-5 | 15 | TRBD2
CASSREVTDTQYF | TGTGCTAGCAGCCGAGAGGTCACAGATACGCAGTATTTT | TRBV7-7 | NA | TRBJ2-3 | 13 | NA
CASSLTNRTTIRYEQYF | TGCGCCAGCAGCTTGACGAATAGGACCACCATTAGGTACGAGCAGTACTTC | TRBV5-1 | few | TRBJ2-7 | 17 | NA
CASSGGADTQYF | TGTGCCAGCAGCGGGGGTGCAGATACGCAGTATTTT | TRBV2 | many | TRBJ2-3 | 12 | NA
CASSPFGAGGADTQYF | TGTGCCAGCAGCCCGTTCGGGGCGGGGGGGGCAGATACGCAGTATTTT | TRBV12-3/TRBV12-4 | many | TRBJ2-3 | 16 | TRBD2
CASSSRTSGVSYNEQFF | TGTGCCAGCAGCTCAAGGACTAGCGGGGTCTCCTACAATGAGCAGTTCTTC | TRBV7-2 | NA | TRBJ2-1 | 17 | TRBD2
CASSYSILLVEAKDTQYF | TGTGCCAGCAGTTACTCGATTCTACTAGTAGAGGCTAAAGATACGCAGTATTTT | TRBV6-5 | NA | TRBJ2-3 | 18 | NA
CASSEDLSLRTSGRDGVFF | TGTGCCAGCAGTGAAGATTTATCGTTAAGGACTAGCGGGAGGGATGGTGTGTTCTTC | TRBV6-1 | NA | TRBJ2-1 | 19 | TRBD2
CASSPKGPTNEKLFF | TGTGCCAGCAGTCCTAAAGGCCCAACTAATGAAAAACTGTTTTTT | TRBV7-8 | NA | TRBJ1-4 | 15 | NA
CAISGRDSSNTGELFF | TGTGCCATCAGTGGGCGGGACAGTTCGAACACCGGGGAGCTGTTTTTT | TRBV10-3 | few | TRBJ2-2 | 16 | NA
CASRVTQVMNTEAFF | TGTGCCAGCAGGGTAACACAGGTAATGAACACTGAAGCTTTCTTT | TRBV11-2 | many | TRBJ1-1 | 15 | NA
CTSSLDASGGAGYNEQFF | TGTACCAGCAGTTTAGATGCTAGCGGGGGGGCCGGCTACAATGAGCAGTTCTTC | TRBV12-3/TRBV12-4 | once | TRBJ2-1 | 18 | TRBD2
CASSEYIHPPYEQYF | TGTGCCAGCAGTGAATATATTCACCCCCCGTACGAGCAGTACTTC | TRBV2 | NA | TRBJ2-7 | 15 | NA
CASSFWKGRTGSSYNEQFF | TGTGCCAGCAGTTTCTGGAAGGGGAGAACGGGAAGCTCCTACAATGAGCAGTTCTTC | TRBV6-5 | few | TRBJ2-1 | 19 | NA
CSASSTSNYGYTF | TGCAGTGCTAGTTCCACGTCTAACTATGGCTACACCTTC | TRBV20-1 | many | TRBJ1-2 | 13 | NA
CASTRWGGTDTQYF | TGTGCCAGCACCAGGTGGGGGGGAACAGATACGCAGTATTTT | TRBV12-3/TRBV12-4 | many | TRBJ2-3 | 14 | TRBD2
CSVGGGDKETQYF | TGCAGCGTTGGTGGTGGGGACAAAGAGACCCAGTACTTC | TRBV29-1 | many | TRBJ2-5 | 13 | NA
CASSSLYEQYF | TGTGCCAGCAGTTCCCTCTACGAGCAGTACTTC | TRBV12-3/TRBV12-4 | many | TRBJ2-7 | 11 | NA
CASSLDQAGLNTEAFF | TGTGCCAGCAGCTTAGATCAGGCAGGCCTGAACACTGAAGCTTTCTTT | TRBV11-2 | few | TRBJ1-1 | 16 | NA
CASRLYGGPPRAYNEQFF | TGTGCCAGCAGGCTTTACGGGGGCCCACCCCGCGCCTACAATGAGCAGTTCTTC | TRBV11-2 | few | TRBJ2-1 | 18 | NA
CSATKTGSYEQYF | TGCAGTGCTACTAAGACAGGCTCCTACGAGCAGTACTTC | TRBV20-1 | NA | TRBJ2-7 | 13 | NA
CATSRADSAGELFF | TGTGCCACCAGCAGGGCAGACTCCGCCGGGGAGCTGTTTTTT | TRBV15 | few | TRBJ2-2 | 14 | NA
CASASHGGEQYF | TGTGCCAGCGCTTCTCACGGGGGGGAGCAGTACTTC | TRBV13 | NA | TRBJ2-7 | 12 | TRBD2
CASSTDSRNTEAFF | TGTGCCAGCAGCACAGACAGCAGGAACACTGAAGCTTTCTTT | TRBV7-9 | NA | TRBJ1-1 | 14 | NA
CASSLDRGTANPLHF | TGTGCCAGCAGCTTAGATAGAGGGACAGCGAATCCCCTCCACTTT | TRBV7-2 | NA | TRBJ1-6 | 15 | TRBD1
CSVDAGNGEKLFF | TGCAGCGTTGATGCGGGTAATGGAGAAAAACTGTTTTTT | TRBV29-1 | NA | TRBJ1-4 | 13 | NA
CASSQSTGGFPVTDTQYF | TGCGCCAGCAGCCAATCGACAGGGGGCTTCCCTGTCACAGATACGCAGTATTTT | TRBV4-1 | few | TRBJ2-3 | 18 | TRBD1
CASSAARWTADTQYF | TGTGCCAGCAGCGCAGCCCGGTGGACGGCAGATACGCAGTATTTT | TRBV11-2 | NA | TRBJ2-3 | 15 | NA
CSVRGATDRLQETQYF | TGCAGCGTCCGGGGAGCTACAGACAGATTACAAGAGACCCAGTACTTC | TRBV29-1 | many | TRBJ2-5 | 16 | NA
CASSEGPGVSYEQYF | TGTGCCAGCAGTGAAGGGCCAGGGGTGAGTTACGAGCAGTACTTC | TRBV6-1 | NA | TRBJ2-7 | 15 | NA
CASSQAQGADNEQFF | TGCGCCAGCAGCCAAGCGCAGGGGGCGGACAATGAGCAGTTCTTC | TRBV4-3 | NA | TRBJ2-1 | 15 | TRBD1
CASSLISGSTDTQYF | TGTGCCAGCAGCTTAATTAGCGGTAGCACAGATACGCAGTATTTT | TRBV7-9 | few | TRBJ2-3 | 15 | NA
CASSQGTSEKETQYF | TGTGCCAGCAGCCAAGGGACTAGCGAAAAAGAGACCCAGTACTTC | TRBV4-2 | NA | TRBJ2-5 | 15 | TRBD2
CASSLDRGSTNEKLFF | TGTGCCAGCAGTTTAGACAGGGGGTCAACTAATGAAAAACTGTTTTTT | TRBV12-3/TRBV12-4 | NA | TRBJ1-4 | 16 | TRBD1
CASSSGQTNTGELFF | TGCGCCAGCAGCTCCGGACAGACGAACACCGGGGAGCTGTTTTTT | TRBV5-1 | few | TRBJ2-2 | 15 | NA
CASSQGTSGSTDTQYF | TGTGCCAGCAGCCAAGGGACTAGCGGTAGCACAGATACGCAGTATTTT | TRBV7-2 | many | TRBJ2-3 | 16 | TRBD2
CASRAGDLNTEAFF | TGTGCCAGCAGGGCAGGGGATTTGAACACTGAAGCTTTCTTT | TRBV13 | NA | TRBJ1-1 | 14 | NA
CASSIGQVDGYTF | TGCGCCAGCAGCATTGGACAGGTTGATGGCTACACCTTC | TRBV5-1 | many | TRBJ1-2 | 13 | TRBD1
CSAASVGQNNSPLHF | TGCAGTGCTGCCTCCGTGGGCCAAAATAATTCACCCCTCCACTTT | TRBV20-1 | few | TRBJ1-6 | 15 | NA
CASSPDSATNEKLFF | TGTGCCAGCAGCCCCGACAGCGCAACTAATGAAAAACTGTTTTTT | TRBV12-3/TRBV12-4 | NA | TRBJ1-4 | 15 | NA
CASRLGQGVYEQYF | TGTGCCAGCAGATTGGGACAGGGGGTGTACGAGCAGTACTTC | TRBV2 | few | TRBJ2-7 | 14 | TRBD1
CAVRTENYGYTF | TGTGCCGTAAGGACAGAGAACTATGGCTACACCTTC | TRBV6-5 | few | TRBJ1-2 | 12 | NA
CSVVTSRNTGELFF | TGCAGTGTAGTAACGTCTAGGAACACCGGGGAGCTGTTTTTT | TRBV20-1 | NA | TRBJ2-2 | 14 | NA